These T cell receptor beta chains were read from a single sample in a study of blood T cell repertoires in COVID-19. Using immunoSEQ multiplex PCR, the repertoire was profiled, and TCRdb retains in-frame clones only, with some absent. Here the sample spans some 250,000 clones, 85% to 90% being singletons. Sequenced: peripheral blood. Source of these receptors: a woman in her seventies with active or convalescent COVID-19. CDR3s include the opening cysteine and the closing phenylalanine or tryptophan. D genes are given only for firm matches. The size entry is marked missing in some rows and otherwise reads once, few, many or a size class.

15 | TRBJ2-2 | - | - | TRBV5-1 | CASSLRTDDTGELFF | TGCGCCAGCAGCTTGAGGACAGACGACACCGGGGAGCTGTTTTTT
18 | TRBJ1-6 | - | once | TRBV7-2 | CASSLFTRQANPSISLHF | TGTGCCAGCAGCTTATTTACCAGACAGGCCAACCCCTCAATCTCCCTCCACTTT
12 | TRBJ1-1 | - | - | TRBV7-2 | CASTTGFAEAFF | TGTGCCAGCACTACCGGGTTCGCTGAAGCTTTCTTT
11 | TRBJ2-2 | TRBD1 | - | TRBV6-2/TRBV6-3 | CASSRQGRLFF | TGTGCCAGCAGCCGACAGGGACGACTGTTTTTT
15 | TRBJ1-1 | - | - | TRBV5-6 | CASSLASFGMTEAFF | TGTGCCAGCAGCTTGGCCAGTTTCGGGATGACTGAAGCTTTCTTT
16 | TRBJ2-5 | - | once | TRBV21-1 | CASSRGPGTGRETQYF | TGTGCCAGCAGCAGGGGTCCCGGGACAGGGAGAGAGACCCAGTACTTC
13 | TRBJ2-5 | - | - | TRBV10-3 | CALRTPGQETQYF | TGTGCCCTCCGGACCCCGGGGCAAGAGACCCAGTACTTC
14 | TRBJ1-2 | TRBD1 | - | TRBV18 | CASSPSQGLYGYTF | TGTGCCAGCTCACCATCACAGGGGCTCTATGGCTACACCTTC
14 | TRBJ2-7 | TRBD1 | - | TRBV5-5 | CASRPGTESYEQYF | TGTGCCAGCAGGCCCGGGACAGAGTCCTACGAGCAGTACTTC
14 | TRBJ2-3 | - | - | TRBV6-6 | CASHKTARLHTQYF | TGTGCCAGCCATAAAACGGCTAGACTACATACGCAGTATTTT
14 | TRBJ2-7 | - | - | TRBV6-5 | CATRHRGGAYEQYF | TGTGCCACCAGGCACAGGGGGGGTGCCTACGAGCAGTACTTC
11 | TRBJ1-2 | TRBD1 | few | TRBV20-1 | CSASRGDGYTF | TGCAGTGCTAGCAGGGGGGATGGCTACACCTTC
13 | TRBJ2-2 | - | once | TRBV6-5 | CASRFTGTGELFF | TGTGCCAGCAGATTTACAGGGACCGGGGAGCTGTTTTTT
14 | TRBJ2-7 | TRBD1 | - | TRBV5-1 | CASSIYGTGYEQYF | TGCGCCAGCAGCATATACGGGACAGGTTACGAGCAGTACTTC
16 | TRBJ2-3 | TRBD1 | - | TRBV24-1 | CATSDLSGTGRDTQYF | TGTGCCACCAGTGATTTGAGCGGGACAGGGCGGGATACGCAGTATTTT
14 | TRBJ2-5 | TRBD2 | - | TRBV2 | CAGGLAVAQETQYF | TGTGCCGGGGGACTAGCGGTTGCCCAAGAGACCCAGTACTTC
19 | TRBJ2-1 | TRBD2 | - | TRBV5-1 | CASSLRTSGGQSSYNEQFF | TGCGCCAGCAGCTTACGGACTAGCGGGGGCCAAAGCTCCTACAATGAGCAGTTCTTC
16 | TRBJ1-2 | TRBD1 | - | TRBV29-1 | CSVYDPGQGSIGGYTF | TGCAGCGTGTATGATCCGGGACAGGGGAGCATCGGTGGCTACACCTTC
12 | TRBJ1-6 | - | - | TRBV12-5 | CASGPPGAPLHF | TGTGCTAGTGGTCCCCCGGGTGCACCCCTCCACTTT
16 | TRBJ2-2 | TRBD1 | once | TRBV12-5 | CASGPGQERNTGELFF | TGTGCTAGTGGCCCCGGACAGGAGAGGAACACCGGGGAGCTGTTTTTT
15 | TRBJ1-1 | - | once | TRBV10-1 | CASSESRAGRVEAFF | TGCGCCAGCAGTGAGTCCCGTGCGGGGAGAGTCGAAGCTTTCTTT
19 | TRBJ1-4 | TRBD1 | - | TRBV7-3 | CASSPIGTGSPTLNEKLFF | TGTGCCAGCAGCCCGATTGGGACAGGGAGCCCCACCTTAAATGAAAAACTGTTTTTT
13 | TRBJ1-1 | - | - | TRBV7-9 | CASSLDVETEAFF | TGTGCCAGCAGCTTAGACGTGGAGACTGAAGCTTTCTTT
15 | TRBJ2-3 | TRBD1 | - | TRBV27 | CASSSYRGFTDTQYF | TGTGCCAGCAGTTCGTACAGGGGGTTCACAGATACGCAGTATTTT
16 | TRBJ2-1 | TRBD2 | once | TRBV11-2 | CASSLGLAGGYNEQFF | TGTGCCAGCAGCTTAGGTCTAGCGGGGGGCTACAATGAGCAGTTCTTC
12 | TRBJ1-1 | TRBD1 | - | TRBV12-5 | CASGSGTGEAFF | TGTGCTAGTGGTTCCGGGACAGGGGAAGCTTTCTTT
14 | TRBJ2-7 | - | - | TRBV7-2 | CASGEGRSHYEQYF | TGTGCCAGCGGAGAAGGAAGATCCCACTACGAGCAGTACTTC
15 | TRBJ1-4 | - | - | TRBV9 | CASSSLGTTGEKLFF | TGTGCCAGCAGCTCCCTCGGGACAACTGGTGAAAAACTGTTTTTT
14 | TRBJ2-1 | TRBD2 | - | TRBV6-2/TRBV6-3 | CASSRTSRSDEQFF | TGTGCCAGCAGTCGGACTAGTAGGTCGGATGAGCAGTTCTTC
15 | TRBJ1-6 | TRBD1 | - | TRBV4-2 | CASSQDSGGSLYPHF | TGTGCCAGCAGCCAAGACTCAGGGGGGAGCCTTTATCCCCACTTT
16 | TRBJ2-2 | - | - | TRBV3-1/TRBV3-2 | CASSQDPGVRTGELFF | TGTGCCAGCAGCCAAGATCCGGGGGTAAGGACCGGGGAGCTGTTTTTT
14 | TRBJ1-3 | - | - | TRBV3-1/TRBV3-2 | CASSQDPSGNTIYF | TGTGCCAGCAGCCAAGATCCATCTGGAAACACCATATATTTT
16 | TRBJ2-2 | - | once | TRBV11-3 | CASSLMERVPPGELFF | TGTGCCAGCAGCTTAATGGAACGGGTACCGCCCGGGGAGCTGTTTTTT
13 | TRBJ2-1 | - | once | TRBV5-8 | CASSPWTRNEQFF | TGTGCCAGCAGCCCCTGGACTCGTAATGAGCAGTTCTTC
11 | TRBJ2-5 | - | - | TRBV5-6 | CASGREETQYF | TGTGCCAGCGGGAGAGAGGAGACCCAGTACTTC
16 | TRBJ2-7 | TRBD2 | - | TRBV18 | CASSPPAQRGGHEQYF | TGTGCCAGCTCACCACCCGCACAACGGGGGGGCCACGAGCAGTACTTC
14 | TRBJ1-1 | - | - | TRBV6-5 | CASRMAGSNTEAFF | TGTGCCAGCAGGATGGCAGGGTCGAACACTGAAGCTTTCTTT
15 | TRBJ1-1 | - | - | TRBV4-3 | CASSQRRSVNTEAFF | TGCGCCAGCAGCCAACGGAGGTCGGTGAACACTGAAGCTTTCTTT
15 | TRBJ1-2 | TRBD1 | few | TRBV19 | CASSIDRDRMRGYTF | TGTGCCAGTAGTATTGACAGGGACAGGATGCGAGGCTACACCTTC
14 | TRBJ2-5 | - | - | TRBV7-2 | CASSLFGGRETQYF | TGTGCCAGCAGCTTATTCGGGGGGCGAGAGACCCAGTACTTC
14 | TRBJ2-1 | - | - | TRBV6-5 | CASDPKRGIDEQFF | TGTGCCAGCGACCCTAAAAGAGGGATCGATGAGCAGTTCTTC
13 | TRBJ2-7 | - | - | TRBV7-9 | CASSLGGLAEQYF | TGTGCCAGCAGCTTAGGAGGTCTCGCCGAGCAGTACTTC
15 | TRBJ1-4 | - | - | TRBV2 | CASSYLQTTNEKLFF | TGTGCCAGCAGTTACTTACAGACAACTAATGAAAAACTGTTTTTT
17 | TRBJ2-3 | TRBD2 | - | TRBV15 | CATSRDGLAGGTDTQYF | TGTGCCACCAGCAGAGACGGACTAGCGGGGGGTACAGATACGCAGTATTTT
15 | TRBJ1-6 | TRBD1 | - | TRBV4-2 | CASSRNTGGNSPLHF | TGTGCCAGCAGCCGAAATACAGGGGGGAATTCACCCCTCCACTTT
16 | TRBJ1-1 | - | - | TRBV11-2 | CASSYSVGRMNTEAFF | TGTGCCAGCAGCTATTCCGTCGGGAGAATGAACACTGAAGCTTTCTTT
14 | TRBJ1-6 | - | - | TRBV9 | CASSGGRGVSPLHF | TGTGCCAGCTCCGGGGGGAGGGGAGTTTCACCCCTCCACTTT
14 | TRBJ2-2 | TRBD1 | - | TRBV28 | CASRSDRDTGELFF | TGTGCCAGCAGGAGTGACAGGGACACCGGGGAGCTGTTTTTT
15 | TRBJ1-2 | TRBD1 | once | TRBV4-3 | CASSPTGGNDYGYTF | TGCGCCAGCAGCCCGACAGGGGGAAATGACTATGGCTACACCTTC
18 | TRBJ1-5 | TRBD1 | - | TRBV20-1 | CSASYGTGDFRGNQPQHF | TGCAGTGCTAGTTACGGGACAGGGGATTTCAGGGGCAATCAGCCCCAGCATTTT
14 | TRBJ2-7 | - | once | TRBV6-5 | CASSRDRYSYEQYF | TGTGCCAGCAGTCGTGACAGATATTCCTACGAGCAGTACTTC
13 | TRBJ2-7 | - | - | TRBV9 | CASSVGSSYEQYF | TGTGCCAGCAGCGTAGGCAGCTCCTACGAGCAGTACTTC
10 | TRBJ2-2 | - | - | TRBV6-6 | CASSSGELFF | TGTGCCAGCAGTTCTGGGGAGCTGTTTTTT